This TCR beta chain was sequenced for a study of T cell changes during pregnancy in multiple sclerosis. With V trimmed by 1 base and J by 4 bases, 1 base remained unmatched. The CDR3 loop spans 14 amino acids. CDR1 and CDR2 from the germline V gene are SEHNR and FQNEAQ (reference sequence). Clones were sequenced by immunoSEQ multiplex PCR, and TCRdb holds only the in-frame ones, with some missing. Of around 50,000 clones in the sample, approximately 94% were seen once. Concerning this clone: Different DNA sequences within this sample yield the same CDR3.

The chain recombines TRBV7-9 with TRBJ2-7, with 10 nucleotides matching TRBD1. The material was CD8+ T cells from peripheral blood mononuclear cells, obtained in the first trimester of pregnancy. The sequence came from a female donor with multiple sclerosis, enrolled in a pregnancy study. The CDR3 spells CASSLGQGAYEQYF. Here the CDR3 DNA reads TGTGCCAGCAGCTTAGGACAGGGGGCTTACGAGCAGTACTTC.